Listed here are 24 T cell receptor beta chains from one sample, sequenced in a study of cytomegalovirus exposure and HLA in healthy donors. Primers: 60 Vbeta forward and 13 Jbeta reverse. The method was immunoSEQ multiplex PCR; TCRdb's version includes in-frame clones alone and lacks a portion of them. The profile covers 150,000 or so clones, with just under 85% appearing a single time and approximately 1.3% taken by the ten largest. The sample taken for sequencing was PBMCs. The receptors stem from a man aged 25-45 years in good health and CMV-seropositive.

The chain carries TRBV29-1 and TRBJ2-7; 11 bases map to TRBD2. Germline CDR1 and CDR2: SQVTM and ANQGSEA. This CDR3 has 18 amino acids. Trimming removed 5 bases from V and 0 bases from J; junction bases left unmatched: 15. In DNA, the CDR3 is TGCAGCGTTTTGAACGGGACTAGCGGAATCGTGCTCTCCTACGAGCAGTACTTC. Amino acid sequence: CSVLNGTSGIVLSYEQYF.

This chain joins TRBV18 and TRBJ1-5, with TRBD1 identical over 9 bases. This CDR3 has 17 residues. Losses at the gene ends were 3 bases for V and 0 bases for J; bases not matched to a gene: 6. The germline CDR1 and CDR2 sequences are KGHSH and LQKENI. Here the CDR3 reads CASSPGTGLYSNQPQHF. The CDR3 DNA reads as TGTGCCAGCTCACCCGGGACAGGGCTTTATAGCAATCAGCCCCAGCATTTT.

V gene TRBV7-6 combines with J gene TRBJ2-3; 10 nucleotides agree with TRBD2. The ends lost 0 bases at V and 4 bases at J; junction bases unmatched: 1. The CDR3 spans 15 residues. Germline values: CDR1 SGHVS, CDR2 FNYEAQ. This CDR3 is CASSLAAGGADTQYF. In DNA form, the CDR3 reads TGTGCCAGCAGCTTAGCAGCGGGAGGGGCAGATACGCAGTATTTT.

V and J are TRBV28 and TRBJ2-7; weak D call: TRBD2 (6 bases). Trimming cost V 5 bases and J 6 bases, with 14 bases left between them. The CDR3 runs to 13 residues. Germline CDR1 and CDR2: MDHEN and SYDVKM. The CDR3 protein is CASSMGSGGEQYF. The CDR3 DNA reads as TGTGCCAGCAGTATGGGGTCCGGGGGCGAGCAGTACTTC.

The chain combines TRBV28 with TRBJ1-2; unclear D gene. In germline, CDR1 is MDHEN, CDR2 SYDVKM. The CDR3 sequence is 12 residues long. V shed 5 bases and J shed 5 bases, with 9 bases lying between them. CDR3 bases: TGTGCCAGCAGTCCTCGGGGATATGGCTACACCTTC. It specifies CASSPRGYGYTF.

This chain joins TRBV5-1 and TRBJ2-5; TRBD2 matches at 7 bases. From germline, CDR1 is SGHRS and CDR2 YFSETQ. The CDR3 runs to 14 residues. J was trimmed by 2 bases and V by 0 bases; bases with no gene match: 1. The CDR3 DNA sequence: TGCGCCAGCAGCTTGGGGGGGGGTCAAGAGACCCAGTACTTC. It encodes CASSLGGGQETQYF.

The rearrangement uses TRBV7-9 and TRBJ2-7, with 10 bases identical to TRBD2. This CDR3 has 16 amino acids. CDR1 SEHNR and CDR2 FQNEAQ come from the germline V gene (reference sequence). V lost 8 bases to trimming and J lost 5 bases; unmatched junction nucleotides: 15. CDR3 nucleotides: TGTGCCAGCGGTCCAATGGCTAGCGGGAGAACCGACGAGCAGTACTTC. Translation gives CASGPMASGRTDEQYF.

The V call is TRBV27, the J call TRBJ2-1; TRBD1 matches at 9 bases. The trim removed 1 base at V and 6 bases at J, leaving 1 base unmatched. Germline lookup yields CDR1 MNHEY and CDR2 SMNVEV (reference sequence). CDR3 size: 14 residues. The CDR3 here is CASSLWDRANEQFF. As DNA, the CDR3 is TGTGCCAGCAGTTTATGGGACAGGGCCAATGAGCAGTTCTTC.

This chain joins TRBV28 and TRBJ1-2; 8 bases are a match to TRBD1. After removal of 5 bases from V and 3 bases from J, the junction contained 11 bases not matched to a gene. From germline, CDR1 is MDHEN and CDR2 SYDVKM. The CDR3 covers 16 residues. The CDR3 loop is CASSLDQGARDYGYTF. The CDR3 nucleotides read TGTGCCAGCAGTCTAGACCAGGGGGCTCGCGACTATGGCTACACCTTC.

The chain couples TRBV18 to TRBJ2-3; 8 bases align to TRBD2. Germline-derived CDR1 and CDR2 are KGHSH and LQKENI. The CDR3 spans 18 residues. V dropped 0 bases and J dropped 0; count of bases not matched to a gene: 8. CDR3 nucleotide sequence: TGTGCCAGCTCACCACCGTTTTTAGCGGGGTCTAGCACAGATACGCAGTATTTT. Its protein is CASSPPFLAGSSTDTQYF.

This clone appeared a few times. The rearrangement links TRBV6-1 to TRBJ2-5, with a possible D match to TRBD2 (5 bases). The J call could be wrong; TRBJ2-7 is a better fit for the DNA end. Germline-derived CDR1 and CDR2 are MNHNS and SASEGT. The CDR3 has 15 residues. The CDR3 nucleotides read TGTGCCAGCAGTGAATTGGCGGGCAAATCCTACGAGCAGTACTTC. Amino acids: CASSELAGKSYEQYF.

DNA of the CDR3: TGTGCCAGCAGCCCCCGGGGGACTAGCGGGGGGAGTCTTGGGCAGTTCTTC. Its translation: CASSPRGTSGGSLGQFF. The chain links TRBV4-2 to TRBJ2-1; 15 bases match TRBD2. The germline CDR1 and CDR2 sequences are LGHNA and YNFKEQ. This CDR3 contains 17 residues. V was clipped by 4 bases and J by 12 bases; unmatched bases: 13.

Concerning this clone itself: The sample carries other DNA sequences with the same CDR3. The V call is TRBV10-3, the J call TRBJ1-2; D may be TRBD1 (5 bases). This CDR3 has 11 amino acids. The V and J ends lost 6 bases and 6 bases respectively, with 8 bases between them. Germline CDR1 is ENHRY and CDR2 is SYGVKD. CDR3 sequence: CAIRDSHGYTF. The CDR3 DNA reads as TGTGCCATCAGAGACAGCCATGGCTACACCTTC.

J is TRBJ1-1 and V is TRBV30; unclear D gene. Trimming took 3 bases from V and 7 from J, leaving 12 bases between them. The CDR3 loop spans 12 amino acids. The germline CDR1 and CDR2 sequences are GTSNPN and SVGIG (reference sequence). CDR3 loop: CAWSRSGLEAFF. Here the CDR3 DNA reads TGTGCCTGGAGCCGCTCAGGACTTGAAGCTTTCTTT.

The V and J genes are TRBV7-3 and TRBJ2-1; D is unresolved. The CDR3 is 15 amino acids. Germline V gene lookup returns CDR1 SGHTA and CDR2 FQGTGA. Trimming shortened V by 0 bases and J by 4 bases, and 10 bases separated the two germline ends. This chain's CDR3 is CASSLTSQIYNEQFF. For the CDR3, the DNA is TGTGCCAGCAGCTTAACGTCACAGATTTACAATGAGCAGTTCTTC.

On this clone itself: This sample includes further DNA sequences coding for the same CDR3. This chain joins TRBV5-1 and TRBJ2-5; TRBD1 might be the D (5 bases). The J call is doubtful: the DNA matches TRBJ2-7 better. The CDR3 spans 12 residues. The germline V gene has CDR1 SGHRS and CDR2 YFSETQ. The CDR3 DNA is TGCGCCAGCAGCTTTCAGGGTTACGAGCAGTACTTC. Amino acids: CASSFQGYEQYF.

The chain recombines TRBV7-6 with TRBJ2-7, with a weak D call TRBD1 (6 bases). The germline V gene encodes CDR1 SGHVS and CDR2 FNYEAQ. The CDR3 is 14 residues long. The V end lost 1 base, the J end lost 2 bases, and 9 bases lay between the germline ends. The DNA for the CDR3 is TGTGCCAGCAGCTTAGGGGACACCCCCTACGAGCAGTACTTC. This encodes CASSLGDTPYEQYF.

The chain combines TRBV2 with TRBJ2-3, with TRBD2 matching 9 bases. The V gene end was trimmed by 1 base and the J gene end by 5 bases; junction bases not matched to a gene: 10. CDR3 length: 17 residues. Germline assignment: CDR1 SNHLY and CDR2 FYNNEI. CDR3 region: CASSEEGSSGVRDTQYF. DNA for the CDR3: TGTGCCAGCAGTGAAGAAGGTTCTAGCGGGGTTAGAGATACGCAGTATTTT.

Notes on this clone: The same CDR3 also results from other DNA sequences found in this sample. The V and J genes are TRBV18 and TRBJ2-5; no firm D call. The V and J ends lost 3 bases and 2 bases respectively, with 4 bases between them. Germline V gene lookup returns CDR1 KGHSH and CDR2 LQKENI. This CDR3 is 12 amino acids long. CDR3 loop: CASSPNQETQYF. CDR3 DNA sequence: TGTGCCAGCTCACCTAATCAAGAGACCCAGTACTTC.

To note about this clone: A junction boundary mismatches the germline segment, possibly from a read error. The CDR3 reads CSVGGRTDTRELFF. DNA for the CDR3: TGCAGCGTTGGAGGCAGGACGGACACCAGGGAGCTGTTTTTT. The V call is TRBV29-1, the J call TRBJ2-2, with D possibly being TRBD1 (5 bases). This CDR3 is built from 14 residues. CDR1 and CDR2 (germline): SQVTM, ANQGSEA.

This chain joins TRBV5-5 and TRBJ1-1; the D gene is possibly TRBD1 (5 bases). Germline loops: CDR1 SGHKS, CDR2 YYEKEE (reference sequence). V was trimmed by 4 bases and J by 6 bases, leaving 16 bases between them. This CDR3 contains 14 residues. The CDR3 loop is CASSRGSGIAEAFF. The CDR3 DNA reads TGTGCCAGCAGCCGGGGGTCAGGGATCGCTGAAGCTTTCTTT.

The V gene is TRBV10-3, the J gene TRBJ1-2; 7 nucleotides align to TRBD1. The V gene's germline CDR1 is ENHRY and CDR2 SYGVKD. The CDR3 is 14 amino acids. V gave up 0 bases and J gave up 8 bases; unmatched junction bases: 6. The CDR3 protein is CAISESTGTDGYTF. The CDR3 DNA reads as TGTGCCATCAGTGAGTCGACAGGGACAGACGGCTACACCTTC.

The chain joins TRBV13 to TRBJ1-2; 10 nucleotides align to TRBD1. This CDR3 is built from 12 residues. The V segment lost 5 bases and the J segment 10 bases; nucleotides outside the gene matches: 4. Germline V lookup: CDR1 PRHDT, CDR2 FYEKMQ (reference sequence). CDR3 in amino acids: CASSVGQGDYTF. CDR3 DNA sequence: TGTGCCAGCAGCGTCGGACAGGGGGACTACACCTTC.

V gene TRBV6-1 combines with J gene TRBJ1-1; 8 bases line up with TRBD1. The V segment lost 6 bases and the J segment 4 bases; nucleotides outside the gene matches: 7. The CDR3 is 14 residues long. Germline V gene sequence: CDR1 MNHNS, CDR2 SASEGT. CDR3 protein: CASRAPDRVTEAFF. For the CDR3, the DNA is TGTGCCAGCAGGGCCCCGGACAGGGTCACTGAAGCTTTCTTT.